The 19 T cell receptor beta chains below were found in one sample sequenced in a study of T-cell memory formation after mild COVID-19. TCRdb reprocessed the 5' RACE reads via MiXCR and lists one record per CDR3 protein. The table lists hundreds of thousands of distinct CDR3 sequences, roughly 17% of them singletons. Sequences were obtained from PBMCs or a T cell subset sorted from them (not recorded which). Receptors originate from an adult woman who had mild COVID-19 (a few samples of this study predate the infection). Cell type and time point are not known.

Of note for this clonotype: The germline gene is not matched at one end of the junction; a read error may be the cause. In nucleotides, the CDR3 is TGCAGTGCTAGATCCACTACTAGGAACGCCGGGGAGCTGTTTTTT. It encodes CSARSTTRNAGELFF. The chain links TRBV20-1 to TRBJ2-2; D possibly corresponds to TRBD2 (5 bases). Germline CDR1 is DFQATT and CDR2 is SNEGSKA (reference sequence). This CDR3 has 15 amino acids.

This clonotype was counted at least ten times. The chain employs TRBV4-3 and TRBJ2-1; TRBD2 agrees at 11 bases. Germline-derived CDR1 and CDR2 are LGHNA and YSLEER. V lost 0 bases, J lost 6 bases, and 7 bases stayed unmatched. The CDR3 is 17 residues long. The CDR3 bases are TGCGCCAGCAGCCAAGATCGATTAGCGGGAGGGGGCAATGAGCAGTTCTTC. Encoded protein: CASSQDRLAGGGNEQFF.

This clonotype was seen a handful of times. The chain has TRBV7-9 and TRBJ1-2; D remains ambiguous. This CDR3 is built from 14 residues. The V end was cut by 1 base, the J end by 6 bases, with 12 bases between. Germline assignment: CDR1 SEHNR and CDR2 FQNEAQ (reference sequence). The chain's CDR3 is CASSLVEVGDGYTF. The DNA for the CDR3 is TGTGCCAGCAGCTTAGTGGAGGTCGGGGATGGCTACACCTTC.

This clonotype was seen at least ten times. This chain links TRBV9 with TRBJ2-7; 7 nucleotides agree with TRBD2. This CDR3 contains 14 residues. V was clipped by 0 bases and J by 1 base; unmatched bases: 1. CDR1 and CDR2 (germline): SGDLS, YYNGEE. The CDR3 spells CASSVGSGSYEQYF. The CDR3 DNA is TGTGCCAGCAGCGTAGGTAGCGGGTCCTACGAGCAGTACTTC.

This clonotype came up a few times. V gene TRBV24-1 combines with J gene TRBJ2-1, with 15 bases lining up with TRBD2. Germline V CDR1 and CDR2: KGHDR, SFDVKD. J was trimmed by 8 bases and V by 3 bases; bases with no gene match: 7. The CDR3 contains 17 residues. The CDR3 loop is CATSDPGLAGGLDEQFF. The DNA of the CDR3 is TGTGCCACCAGTGATCCCGGACTAGCGGGGGGGCTCGATGAGCAGTTCTTC.

This clonotype appeared a single time. The chain employs TRBV20-1 and TRBJ1-3; D gene uncertain. The CDR3 length is 11 residues. Germline V gene sequence: CDR1 DFQATT, CDR2 SNEGSKA (reference sequence). V lost 3 bases to trimming and J lost 3 bases, with 3 bases between them. Here the CDR3 reads CSARIGNTIYF. In DNA form, the CDR3 reads TGCAGTGCTAGGATTGGAAACACCATATATTTT.

V and J are TRBV6-1 and TRBJ1-4; 12 nucleotides line up with TRBD1. The length of the CDR3 is 18 residues. V lost 6 bases to trimming and J lost 3 bases; unmatched junction nucleotides: 11. Germline V lookup: CDR1 MNHNS, CDR2 SASEGT. The CDR3 here is CASSGRDRGRISNEKLFF. Written as DNA, the CDR3 is TGTGCCAGCAGCGGCCGGGACAGGGGGCGAATTTCTAATGAAAAACTGTTTTTT.

This chain joins TRBV18 and TRBJ2-7; D is tentatively TRBD1 or TRBD2 (5 bases each). Germline V gene data show CDR1 as KGHSH and CDR2 as LQKENI. The CDR3 has 14 amino acids. Deletions cut 3 bases from V and 3 bases from J, with 12 bases between. The CDR3 DNA sequence: TGTGCCAGCTCACCTGTTGGGACCTTCTACGAGCAGTACTTC. The encoded protein is CASSPVGTFYEQYF.

V and J are TRBV7-6 and TRBJ2-2, with a tentative D call TRBD2 (6 bases). The CDR3 runs to 16 residues. V was clipped by 2 bases and J by 4 bases, with 14 bases between them. CDR1 and CDR2 from the germline V gene are SGHVS and FNYEAQ. For the CDR3, the DNA is TGTGCCAGCAGCTTACGACGGGAGTTGAGCACCGGGGAGCTGTTTTTT. Residues: CASSLRRELSTGELFF. The full variable domain, its missing parts supplied by reference TRBV7-6 and TRBJ2-2, is GAGVSQSPRYKVTKRGQDVALRCDPISGHVSLYWYRQALGQGPEFLTYFNYEAQQDKSGLPNDRFSAERPEGSISTLTIQRTEQRDSAMYRCASSLRRELSTGELFFGEGSRLTVL.

This clonotype was seen a few times. CDR3 region: CASSVVLAGGIDTQYF. The CDR3 nucleotides read TGTGCCAGCAGCGTAGTTCTAGCGGGAGGGATAGATACGCAGTATTTT. The genes are TRBV9 and TRBJ2-3; TRBD2 matches 12 bases. The CDR3 runs 16 residues. Germline V CDR1 and CDR2: SGDLS, YYNGEE. The V and J ends lost 0 bases and 5 bases, in that order; junction bases with no gene match: 4.

This clonotype showed up just a few times. The V call is TRBV3-1, the J call TRBJ2-1; 7 nucleotides match TRBD1. This CDR3 has 17 amino acids. The V segment lost 2 bases and the J segment 7 bases; nucleotides outside the gene matches: 14. Germline values: CDR1 LGHDT, CDR2 YNNKEL (reference sequence). The CDR3 spells CASSQSMGTVYLNEQFF. The CDR3 bases are TGTGCCAGCAGCCAATCCATGGGGACAGTCTATTTGAATGAGCAGTTCTTC.

This chain connects TRBV20-1 to TRBJ2-7; D possibly corresponds to TRBD1 (7 bases). The CDR3 length is 14 residues. CDR1 DFQATT and CDR2 SNEGSKA come from the germline V gene (reference sequence). Trimming removed 0 bases from V and 3 bases from J, with 12 bases in between. The CDR3 DNA sequence: TGCAGTGCTAGAGACCCCAGGGGGGTCTACGAGCAGTACTTC. As protein: CSARDPRGVYEQYF.

The chain has TRBV25-1 and TRBJ2-2, with 8 bases identical to TRBD1. J lost 6 bases, V lost 4 bases, and 7 bases had no gene match. CDR1 is MGHDK and CDR2 is SYGVNS in the germline V gene. This CDR3 has 15 residues. The CDR3 region has the DNA TGTGCCAGCAGTGCGCTAAGGACAGGGCCCGGGGAGCTGTTTTTT. It is translated as CASSALRTGPGELFF.

This sequence joins TRBV6-5 and TRBJ1-6, with D possibly being TRBD1 (5 bases). The V end was cut by 6 bases, the J end by 10 bases, with 28 bases between. The germline gives CDR1 MNHEY, CDR2 SVGAGI. The CDR3 loop spans 18 amino acids. CDR3 DNA: TGTGCCAGCAGCCTCCGGATCGGGCTAGGGGAGTTAAGATCACCCCTCCACTTT. Translation: CASSLRIGLGELRSPLHF.

This chain uses TRBV5-1 with TRBJ2-1, with 9 bases aligning to TRBD1. This CDR3 comprises 12 residues. Trimming cost V 9 bases and J 12 bases; bases outside gene matches: 10. Germline V gene data show CDR1 as SGHRS and CDR2 as YFSETQ. The CDR3 bases are TGCGCCACCTCGGACAGGGGAATTCCGCAGTTCTTC. Residues: CATSDRGIPQFF. The complete variable domain, with remaining parts taken from reference TRBV5-1 and TRBJ2-1, reads KAGVTQTPRYLIKTRGQQVTLSCSPISGHRSVSWYQQTPGQGLQFLFEYFSETQRNKGNFPGRFSGRQFSNSRSEMNVSTLELGDSALYLCATSDRGIPQFFGPGTRLTVL.

V gene TRBV7-2 combines with J gene TRBJ1-6; D gene ambiguous. There are 13 residues in the CDR3. The V end was cut by 7 bases, the J end by 2 bases, with 6 bases between. Per the germline V gene, CDR1 is SGHTA and CDR2 is FQGNSA. In DNA form, the CDR3 reads TGTGCCAGCATTAGGACCTATAATTCACCCCTCCACTTT. This encodes CASIRTYNSPLHF. The variable domain in full, with the rest retrieved from reference TRBV7-2 and TRBJ1-6, is GAGVSQSPSNKVTEKGKDVELRCDPISGHTALYWYRQSLGQGLEFLIYFQGNSAPDKSGLPSDRFSAERTGGSVSTLTIQRTQQEDSAVYLCASIRTYNSPLHFGNGTRLTVT.

This clonotype was detected a few times. The chain is built from TRBV27 and TRBJ1-6; a possible D gene is TRBD1 (6 bases). Germline lookup yields CDR1 MNHEY and CDR2 SMNVEV (reference sequence). V was pared by 5 bases and J by 8 bases, with 16 bases between. The CDR3 sequence is 15 residues long. In DNA form, the CDR3 reads TGTGCCAGCAGTCAACTGACAGGCCAGGATTCACCCCTCCACTTT. It translates to CASSQLTGQDSPLHF.

This clonotype showed up just a few times. CDR3: CASSPVRLANTGELFF. The CDR3, as DNA: TGTGCCAGCAGCCCTGTCCGGCTGGCGAACACCGGGGAGCTGTTTTTT. The chain is built from TRBV2 and TRBJ2-2; D gene uncertain. Per germline, CDR1 SNHLY and CDR2 FYNNEI. V lost 6 bases to trimming and J lost 0 bases, with 14 bases between them. The CDR3 extends over 16 amino acids.

This clonotype was counted only a few times. The rearrangement links TRBV30 to TRBJ2-7; possible D gene TRBD2, 7 bases. Per germline, CDR1 GTSNPN and CDR2 SVGIG (reference sequence). This CDR3 contains 14 residues. The V gene lost 1 base and the J gene lost 5 bases, with 15 bases spanning the gap. CDR3 protein: CAWSDLGGLDEQYF. The DNA of the CDR3 is TGTGCCTGGAGTGACCTGGGGGGGCTGGACGAGCAGTACTTC.